These 27 T cell receptor beta chains share one sample of origin, sequenced in a study of Graves' ophthalmopathy and Graves' hyperthyroidism. Scientists amplified the TCR beta CDR3 regions from RNA transcripts. The first-round RT-PCR employed HTBI primers together with the Qiagen OneStep RT-PCR kit. A multiplex PCR was then performed as the second round. TCRdb reprocessed the multiplex PCR reads with MiXCR, giving one entry per CDR3 protein. Of about 1.1 million distinct CDR3 sequences detected, about 38% appear once; the ten largest clones hold 8.5% to 14%. The sample was peripheral blood or thyroid tissue (not recorded which). The origin of the receptors is an adult man with Graves' hyperthyroidism.

J is TRBJ1-1 and V is TRBV2; 8 bases fit TRBD1. Trimming at V came to 6 bases and at J to 7 bases, leaving 4 bases not matched to a gene. The CDR3 runs to 12 residues. Germline values: CDR1 SNHLY, CDR2 FYNNEI. The CDR3 is CASRGTGREAFF. The CDR3 bases are TGTGCCAGCAGAGGGACAGGCCGTGAAGCTTTCTTT.

The V call is TRBV7-8, the J call TRBJ1-1; TRBD1 agrees at 9 bases. CDR1 is SGHVS and CDR2 is FQNEAQ in the germline V gene. Trimming at V came to 7 bases and at J to 4 bases, leaving 10 bases not matched to a gene. This CDR3 is 15 amino acids long. CDR3 protein: CASIGRTGDGTEAFF. CDR3 DNA sequence: TGTGCCAGCATCGGAAGGACAGGGGACGGCACTGAAGCTTTCTTT.

This clonotype was detected only a few times. The chain recombines TRBV6-5 with TRBJ2-7; D ambiguous. This CDR3 has 16 amino acids. Trimming shortened V by 0 bases and J by 5 bases, and 17 bases separated the two germline ends. Looked up from germline, CDR1 is MNHEY and CDR2 is SVGAGI. CDR3 nucleotide sequence: TGTGCCAGCAGTTACTCGAGGTCGGATTATGGGAACGAGCAGTACTTC. Translated, it gives CASSYSRSDYGNEQYF.

Many counts were recorded for this clonotype. The rearrangement uses TRBV7-8 and TRBJ2-7; D gene ambiguous. CDR1 is SGHVS, CDR2 FQNEAQ, per germline. V was clipped by 2 bases and J by 3 bases, with 14 bases between them. The CDR3 sequence is 15 residues long. The CDR3: CASSLNSIPSYEQYF. The DNA for the CDR3 is TGTGCCAGCAGCTTAAACTCCATACCAAGCTACGAGCAGTACTTC.

V is TRBV27 and J is TRBJ1-4; tentative D call: TRBD1 (6 bases). V shed 8 bases and J shed 2 bases, with 18 bases lying between them. The germline gives CDR1 MNHEY, CDR2 SMNVEV (reference sequence). The CDR3 covers 16 residues. The CDR3 bases are TGTGCCAGCCGGGGGGCGGGGGCGCTTACTAATGAAAAACTGTTTTTT. It translates to CASRGAGALTNEKLFF.

Concerning this clonotype: This could be a read error, since a much larger clone is one nucleotide away. The chain combines TRBV7-2 with TRBJ2-2; D is ambiguous. The CDR3 extends over 15 amino acids. V lost 4 bases, J lost 4 bases, and 13 bases lay in between. The germline V gene encodes CDR1 SGHTA and CDR2 FQGNSA. CDR3 DNA: TGTGCCAGCAGCTCCAACCCTACGGCCACCGGGGAGCTGTTTTTT. Encoded protein: CASSSNPTATGELFF. Full variable domain (remainder filled in from reference TRBV7-2 and TRBJ2-2): GAGVSQSPSNKVTEKGKDVELRCDPISGHTALYWYRQSLGQGLEFLIYFQGNSAPDKSGLPSDRFSAERTGGSVSTLTIQRTQQEDSAVYLCASSSNPTATGELFFGEGSRLTVL.

The V and J genes are TRBV19 and TRBJ1-6; D is ambiguous. Trimming stripped 4 bases from V and 3 bases from J, with 10 bases between. This CDR3 has 15 amino acids. Germline V CDR1 and CDR2: LNHDA, SQIVND (reference sequence). Written as DNA, the CDR3 is TGTGCCAGTAGTAGTTCCAGAAACTATAATTCACCCCTCCACTTT. Translated, it gives CASSSSRNYNSPLHF.

This clonotype was seen ten or more times. V and J are TRBV29-1 and TRBJ1-2, with D unclear. V lost 1 base, J lost 4 bases, and 7 bases lay in between. The CDR3 is 12 residues long. Looked up from germline, CDR1 is SQVTM and CDR2 is ANQGSEA. The CDR3, as DNA: TGCAGCGTTGAAGCAGAGAGCTATGGCTACACCTTC. It yields the protein CSVEAESYGYTF. Filled out from reference TRBV29-1 and TRBJ1-2, the complete variable domain reads SAVISQKPSRDICQRGTSLTIQCQVDSQVTMMFWYRQQPGQSLTLIATANQGSEATYESGFVIDKFPISRPNLTFSTLTVSNMSPEDSSIYLCSVEAESYGYTFGSGTRLTVV.

The V call is TRBV14, the J call TRBJ2-7, with D perhaps matching TRBD1 or TRBD2 (5 bases each). Trimming removed 4 bases from V and 1 base from J, with 17 bases in between. Per the germline V gene, CDR1 is SGHDN and CDR2 is FVKESK. The CDR3 length is 16 residues. In nucleotides, the CDR3 is TGTGCCAGCAGCCTCACGGGGCCCCCCTTTTCCTACGAGCAGTACTTC. Encoded protein: CASSLTGPPFSYEQYF.

On this clonotype itself: A single base separates this from a much larger clone, so it may be a read error. The chain uses TRBV7-7 and TRBJ2-5; D unresolved. CDR3 length equals 14 residues. Trimming shortened V by 1 base and J by 5 bases, and 11 bases separated the two germline ends. CDR1 is SSHAT and CDR2 is FNYEAQ in the germline V gene (reference sequence). CDR3 loop: CASSLGGPTETQYF. CDR3 bases: TGTGCCAGCAGCTTAGGTGGGCCCACCGAGACCCAGTACTTC.

The chain couples TRBV10-3 to TRBJ2-7; D may be TRBD2 (7 bases). Looked up from germline, CDR1 is ENHRY and CDR2 is SYGVKD. The CDR3 extends over 17 amino acids. V was clipped by 8 bases and J by 5 bases, with 28 bases between them. CDR3 nucleotide sequence: TGTGCCATCGGTCGGGCGGGGGCGGGACCCGGCGGGCACGAGCAGTACTTC. Translated: CAIGRAGAGPGGHEQYF.

This clonotype was counted only a few times. J is TRBJ1-2 and V is TRBV7-3; 9 nucleotides match TRBD1. V gave up 8 bases and J gave up 4 bases; unmatched junction bases: 11. This CDR3 region has 15 residues. CDR1 is SGHTA and CDR2 is FQGTGA in the germline V gene. CDR3: CASGPTGGSGYGYTF. CDR3 DNA: TGTGCCAGCGGTCCAACAGGGGGCTCAGGCTATGGCTACACCTTC.

The chain couples TRBV20-1 to TRBJ2-7; 9 bases align to TRBD2. This CDR3 comprises 14 residues. Germline values: CDR1 DFQATT, CDR2 SNEGSKA (reference sequence). The V segment lost 3 bases and the J segment 0 bases; nucleotides outside the gene matches: 3. The CDR3 reads CSASLAGVSYEQYF. In DNA form, the CDR3 reads TGCAGTGCTAGTTTAGCGGGGGTCTCCTACGAGCAGTACTTC.

This clonotype was seen at least ten times. The V gene is TRBV2, the J gene TRBJ1-1; D is possibly TRBD1 (6 bases). Trimming removed 8 bases from V and 5 bases from J, with 15 bases in between. Germline CDR1 and CDR2: SNHLY and FYNNEI. There are 13 residues in the CDR3. CDR3 DNA sequence: TGTGCCAGCGGGGGGGGGCGGCGGACTGAAGCTTTCTTT. It encodes CASGGGRRTEAFF.

V gene TRBV6-6 combines with J gene TRBJ2-7; 11 bases agree with TRBD2. The CDR3 extends over 15 amino acids. CDR1 and CDR2 from the germline V gene are MNHNY and SVGAGI (reference sequence). With V trimmed by 5 bases and J by 4 bases, 7 bases remained unmatched. The CDR3 bases are TGTGCCAGCAGTGATGGGACTAGCGGAGCTTACGAGCAGTACTTC. Translating it yields CASSDGTSGAYEQYF.

J is TRBJ1-6 and V is TRBV20-1; 8 bases align to TRBD1. The CDR3 runs to 15 residues. J gave up 0 bases and V 6 bases, and 4 bases lay outside the gene matches. Germline values: CDR1 DFQATT, CDR2 SNEGSKA (reference sequence). CDR3 residues: CSALDRGSYNSPLHF. The CDR3 DNA follows: TGCAGTGCCCTCGACAGGGGCTCCTATAATTCACCCCTCCACTTT.

In regard to this clonotype: Since a much larger clone is just one base distant, this may be a read error. CDR3 in amino acids: CASSCYREKLFF. CDR3 coding DNA: TGTGCCAGCAGCTGCTACAGGGAGAAACTGTTTTTT. The rearrangement links TRBV7-9 to TRBJ1-4; possibly TRBD1 for D (6 bases). Germline V CDR1 and CDR2: SEHNR, FQNEAQ (reference sequence). V lost 4 bases to trimming and J lost 11 bases, with 11 bases between them. The length of the CDR3 is 12 residues. The full variable domain, in which reference TRBV7-9 and TRBJ1-4 provide the parts outside the CDR3, is DTGVSQNPRHKITKRGQNVTFRCDPISEHNRLYWYRQTLGQGPEFLTYFQNEAQLEKSRLLSDRFSAERPKGSFSTLEIQRTEQGDSAMYLCASSCYREKLFFGSGTQLSVL.

A note on this clonotype: A single base separates this from a much larger clone, so it may be a read error. V gene TRBV25-1 combines with J gene TRBJ1-2; D is unclear. CDR1 is MGHDK and CDR2 is SYGVNS in the germline V gene. This CDR3 is 10 amino acids long. Trimming stripped 7 bases from V and 3 bases from J, with 3 bases between. CDR3 protein: CASTDYGYTF. The CDR3, as DNA: TGTGCCAGCACGGACTATGGCTACACCTTC.

This clonotype was recorded many times. The gene calls are TRBV7-8 and TRBJ1-2; weak D call: TRBD1 (6 bases). This CDR3 is built from 13 residues. V was cut by 5 bases and J by 7 bases, with 14 bases left in between. Germline V lookup: CDR1 SGHVS, CDR2 FQNEAQ. CDR3 DNA sequence: TGTGCCAGCAGCCGAGGGGGGGCCGGTGGCTACACCTTC. Translating it yields CASSRGGAGGYTF.

The V and J genes are TRBV9 and TRBJ1-6; TRBD1 aligns across 8 bases. The CDR3 has 14 amino acids. Germline CDR1 is SGDLS and CDR2 is YYNGEE. V dropped 5 bases and J dropped 10; count of bases not matched to a gene: 8. CDR3 region: CASRDGTGASPLHF. CDR3 coding DNA: TGTGCCAGCAGGGACGGGACAGGTGCATCACCCCTCCACTTT.

This clonotype was seen at least ten times. The chain has TRBV11-2 and TRBJ1-1; D is unresolved. The V and J ends lost 2 bases and 5 bases respectively, with 18 bases between them. Per the germline V gene, CDR1 is SGHAT and CDR2 is FQNNGV. This CDR3 spans 16 amino acids. The CDR3 region has the DNA TGTGCCAGCAGCTTAACGCAGGCGTCAGCTTCTACTGAAGCTTTCTTT. Its protein product is CASSLTQASASTEAFF.

This clonotype was observed a single time. The V call is TRBV19, the J call TRBJ1-2; D is possibly TRBD1 (5 bases). The V end lost 9 bases, the J end lost 5 bases, and 19 bases lay between the germline ends. CDR3 length equals 14 residues. Germline CDR1 and CDR2: LNHDA and SQIVND (reference sequence). The CDR3 is CASAYGGSPYGYTF. CDR3 bases: TGTGCCAGCGCGTATGGGGGTTCACCTTATGGCTACACCTTC.

This sequence joins TRBV5-1 and TRBJ2-2, with 9 bases aligning to TRBD1. V was clipped by 4 bases and J by 4 bases; unmatched bases: 8. CDR3 length: 16 amino acids. Germline V lookup: CDR1 SGHRS, CDR2 YFSETQ. Here the CDR3 reads CASSTETGGITGELFF. The CDR3 DNA sequence: TGCGCCAGCAGCACCGAGACAGGGGGTATCACCGGGGAGCTGTTTTTT.

This clonotype came up many times. The gene calls are TRBV9 and TRBJ2-5; D gene uncertain. This CDR3 region has 14 residues. V was trimmed by 3 bases and J by 5 bases, leaving 14 bases between them. Germline V lookup: CDR1 SGDLS, CDR2 YYNGEE. CDR3 bases: TGTGCCAGCAGCGGACGTGGACGGGTGGAGACCCAGTACTTC. It specifies CASSGRGRVETQYF.

This clonotype was recorded at least ten times. This chain links TRBV20-1 with TRBJ2-7, with TRBD2 identical over 11 bases. V gave up 5 bases and J gave up 3 bases; unmatched junction bases: 3. Germline assignment: CDR1 DFQATT and CDR2 SNEGSKA (reference sequence). The CDR3 is 13 amino acids. In DNA form, the CDR3 reads TGCAGTGCTTCGCTAGCGGGAGGCTACGAGCAGTACTTC. Protein: CSASLAGGYEQYF.

This clonotype was recorded at least ten times. The rearrangement links TRBV19 to TRBJ1-2, with TRBD1 identical over 10 bases. Trimming cost V 5 bases and J 3 bases; bases outside gene matches: 6. Per the germline V gene, CDR1 is LNHDA and CDR2 is SQIVND (reference sequence). CDR3 length: 15 residues. CDR3 protein: CASSHPGTGDYGYTF. The CDR3 DNA follows: TGTGCCAGTAGTCACCCTGGGACAGGGGACTATGGCTACACCTTC.

There are a few counts of this clonotype. The chain is built from TRBV20-1 and TRBJ2-5, with 8 bases fitting TRBD1. The CDR3 is 14 amino acids. From germline, CDR1 is DFQATT and CDR2 SNEGSKA (reference sequence). Trimming cost V 6 bases and J 5 bases; bases outside gene matches: 11. In nucleotides, the CDR3 is TGCAGTGCCCTACCTCGGACAGGGCAGGAGACCCAGTACTTC. Protein: CSALPRTGQETQYF.